Reported below is one T cell receptor beta chain. This PCR relied on a set of 60 Vbeta primers and 13 Jbeta primers. The method was immunoSEQ multiplex PCR; TCRdb's version includes in-frame clones alone and lacks a portion of them. The table has 200,000 to 300,000 clones, about 80% seen once. The sample originates from a study of cytomegalovirus exposure and HLA in healthy donors. This CDR3 is built from 16 residues. Germline V gene sequence: CDR1 KGHSH, CDR2 LQKENI. V lost 2 bases, J lost 4 bases, and 15 bases lay in between. Sequencing was done on a sample of PBMCs. This chain connects TRBV18 to TRBJ1-5; a possible D gene is TRBD1 (5 bases). The TCR originated in a middle-aged woman in good health and CMV-seropositive. In nucleotides, the CDR3 is TGTGCCAGCTCACCAGTGGAGGGACTAAAAAATCAGCCCCAGCATTTT. Translated: CASSPVEGLKNQPQHF.